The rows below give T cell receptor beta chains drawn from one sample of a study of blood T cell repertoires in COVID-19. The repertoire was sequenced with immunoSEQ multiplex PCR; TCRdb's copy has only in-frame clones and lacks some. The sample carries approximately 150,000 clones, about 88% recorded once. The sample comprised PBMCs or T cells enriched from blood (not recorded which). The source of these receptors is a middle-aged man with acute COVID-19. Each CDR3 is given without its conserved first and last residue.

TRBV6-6,ASMRINNEQF
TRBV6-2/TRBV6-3,ASSYRGAVYGYT
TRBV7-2,ASSLVTGNTEAF
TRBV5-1,ASSLVQDNSPLH
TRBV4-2,ASSQDYTSGYTDTQY
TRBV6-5,ASKYTGSSYEQY
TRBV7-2,ASSQQTGANQPQH
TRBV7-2,ASSLASGGTYEQY
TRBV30,AWSVGLAGETGELF
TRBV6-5,ASILGGSYEQY
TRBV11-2,ASTLGGRQTYEQY
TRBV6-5,ASSYSREHDTEAF
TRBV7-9,ASNHLEASMNTEAF
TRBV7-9,ASSSGHNQPQH
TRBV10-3,AIRRQGDNNEQF
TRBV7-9,ASSSTGDQETQY
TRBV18,ASLGGNTIY
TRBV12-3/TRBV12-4,ASSASGGAPF
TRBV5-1,ASSAHQGGDAEAF
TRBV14,ASSLDRVYGYT
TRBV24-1,ATSDSLAESYNEQF
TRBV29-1,SVRLGGGADGTEAF
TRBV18,ASSFGQGANYGYT
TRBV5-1,ASSLQAGVPETQY
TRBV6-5,ASTPRQGASYEQY
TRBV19,ASSSMGLTSNSNQPQH
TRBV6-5,ASSQGDTDTQY
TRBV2,ASQGGRPSETQY